Detailed here is one TCR beta chain. Its target is not known. The data were taken from a study of cytomegalovirus exposure and HLA in healthy donors. The V gene end was trimmed by 4 bases and the J gene end by 0 bases; junction bases not matched to a gene: 5. Germline CDR1 is SEHNR and CDR2 is FQNEAQ (reference sequence). CDR3 size: 15 residues. Notes on the study in general: An analysis was carried out at a later point. It showed that HLA-associated TCR beta chains were more clonally expanded than equally common non-associated chains. In vitro testing confirmed three CMV-associated chains as specific for CMV antigens. Later, an analysis found that common viral pathogens appeared to be linked with several of the most significant clusters.

The PCR used 60 Vbeta and 13 Jbeta primers. The table came from immunoSEQ multiplex PCR; TCRdb's copy has only in-frame clones and leaves some out. The profile shows roughly 150,000 clones, approximately 80% of them singletons. The source material was PBMCs. The receptor's source is a man under 40 in good health and CMV-seropositive. The chain combines TRBV7-9 with TRBJ1-1; TRBD1 aligns across 7 bases. The CDR3 DNA reads TGTGCCAGCAGCTCGATCGGACAGGTGAACACTGAAGCTTTCTTT. It yields the protein CASSSIGQVNTEAFF.